This T cell receptor (beta chain) derives from a study of cytomegalovirus exposure and HLA in healthy donors. The PCR ran on 60 Vbeta and 13 Jbeta primers. Clones were read by immunoSEQ multiplex PCR, and TCRdb kept only the in-frame ones, dropping some. The table records 150,000 to 200,000 clones, roughly 84% of them present only once. Study outcomes and limitations: Fewer N-insertions (relative to the approximately 670-donor mean) were reportedly seen in an Asian-associated ancestry cluster in a later analysis.

Comment on this clone: Its antigen is undetermined.

The receptor was isolated from a man aged 18 to 35 in good health and CMV-seronegative. Sequencing was performed on PBMCs.

The CDR3 nucleotides read TGTGCCAGCAGCCCTCAGGGTCTAGCGGGATACAATGAGCAGTTCTTC. This translates into CASSPQGLAGYNEQFF. The chain has TRBV27 and TRBJ2-1; 9 positions match TRBD2. Per germline, CDR1 MNHEY and CDR2 SMNVEV (reference sequence). V was pared by 6 bases and J by 4 bases, with 10 bases of the junction left unmatched. The CDR3 runs to 16 residues.